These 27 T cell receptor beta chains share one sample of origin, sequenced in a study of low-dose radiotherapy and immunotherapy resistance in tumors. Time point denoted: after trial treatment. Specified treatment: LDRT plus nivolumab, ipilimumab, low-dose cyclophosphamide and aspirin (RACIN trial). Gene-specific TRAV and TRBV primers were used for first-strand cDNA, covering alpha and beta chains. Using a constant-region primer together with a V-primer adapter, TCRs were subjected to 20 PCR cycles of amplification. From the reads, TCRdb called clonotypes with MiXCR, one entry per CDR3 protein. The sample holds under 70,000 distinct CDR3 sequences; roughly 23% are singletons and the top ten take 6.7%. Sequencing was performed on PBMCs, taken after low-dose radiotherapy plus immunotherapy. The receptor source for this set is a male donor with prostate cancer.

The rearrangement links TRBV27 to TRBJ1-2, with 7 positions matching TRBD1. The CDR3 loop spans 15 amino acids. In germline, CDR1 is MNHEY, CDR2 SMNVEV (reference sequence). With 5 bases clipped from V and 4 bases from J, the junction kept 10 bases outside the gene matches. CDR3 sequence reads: CASSGGTEGSYGYTF. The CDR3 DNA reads TGTGCCAGCAGTGGCGGGACAGAGGGTTCCTATGGCTACACCTTC.

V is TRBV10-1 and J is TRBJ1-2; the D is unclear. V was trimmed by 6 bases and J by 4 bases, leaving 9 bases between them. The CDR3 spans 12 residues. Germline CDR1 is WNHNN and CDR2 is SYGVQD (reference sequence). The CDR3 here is CASRADGYGYTF. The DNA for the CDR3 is TGCGCCAGCAGGGCGGACGGCTATGGCTACACCTTC.

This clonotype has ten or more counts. This chain's CDR3 is CAGRDGGLRSGANVLTF. The CDR3 region has the DNA TGTGCCGGCCGGGATGGGGGGCTTAGGTCTGGGGCCAACGTCCTGACTTTC. This rearrangement joins TRBV6-2 or TRBV6-3 to TRBJ2-6; D may match TRBD1 or TRBD2 (6 bases each). Germline CDR1 reads MNHEY; CDR2 reads SVGEGT. CDR3 size: 17 residues. Deletions cut 11 bases from V and 1 base from J, with 21 bases between.

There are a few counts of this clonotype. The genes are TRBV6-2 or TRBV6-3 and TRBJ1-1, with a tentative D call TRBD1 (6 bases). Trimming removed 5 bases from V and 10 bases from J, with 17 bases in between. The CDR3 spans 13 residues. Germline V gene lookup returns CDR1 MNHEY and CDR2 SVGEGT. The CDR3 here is CASSIIQGLAAFF. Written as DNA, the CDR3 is TGTGCCAGCAGTATAATACAGGGACTAGCAGCTTTCTTT.

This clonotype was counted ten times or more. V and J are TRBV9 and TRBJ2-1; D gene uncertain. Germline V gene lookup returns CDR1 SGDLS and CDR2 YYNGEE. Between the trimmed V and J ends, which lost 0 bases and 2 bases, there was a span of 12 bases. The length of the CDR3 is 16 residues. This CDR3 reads CASSVDVGGPYNEQFF. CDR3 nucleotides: TGTGCCAGCAGCGTAGATGTGGGTGGCCCCTACAATGAGCAGTTCTTC.

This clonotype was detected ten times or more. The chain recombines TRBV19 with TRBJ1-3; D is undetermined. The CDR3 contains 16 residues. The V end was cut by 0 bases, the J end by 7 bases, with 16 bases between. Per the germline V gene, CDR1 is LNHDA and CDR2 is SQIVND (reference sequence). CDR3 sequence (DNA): TGTGCCAGTAGTATAGAACGACACCAATTCGGGAACACCATATATTTT. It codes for CASSIERHQFGNTIYF.

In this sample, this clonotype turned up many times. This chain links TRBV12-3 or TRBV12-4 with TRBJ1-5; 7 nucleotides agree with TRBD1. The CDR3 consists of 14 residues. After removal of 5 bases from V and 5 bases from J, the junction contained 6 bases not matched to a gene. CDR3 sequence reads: CASSPQGYDQPQHF. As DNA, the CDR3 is TGTGCCAGCAGTCCACAGGGGTACGATCAGCCCCAGCATTTT.

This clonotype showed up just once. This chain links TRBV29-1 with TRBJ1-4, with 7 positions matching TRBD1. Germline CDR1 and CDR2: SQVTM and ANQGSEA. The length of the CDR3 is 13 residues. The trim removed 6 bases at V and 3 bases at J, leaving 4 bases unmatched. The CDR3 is CSVVRGANEKLFF. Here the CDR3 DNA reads TGCAGCGTAGTCAGGGGGGCTAATGAAAAACTGTTTTTT.

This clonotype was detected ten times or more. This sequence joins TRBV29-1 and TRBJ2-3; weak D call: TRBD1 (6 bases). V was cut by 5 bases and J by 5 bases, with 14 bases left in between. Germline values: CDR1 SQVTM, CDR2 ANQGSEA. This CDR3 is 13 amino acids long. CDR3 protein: CSVRTVTEDTQYF. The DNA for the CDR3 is TGCAGCGTTAGGACAGTAACAGAAGATACGCAGTATTTT.

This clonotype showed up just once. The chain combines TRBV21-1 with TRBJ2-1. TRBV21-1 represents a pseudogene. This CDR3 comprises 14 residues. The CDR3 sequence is CASSQDALGIDQFF. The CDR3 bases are TGTGCCAGCAGCCAAGATGCACTTGGAATTGATCAGTTCTTC.

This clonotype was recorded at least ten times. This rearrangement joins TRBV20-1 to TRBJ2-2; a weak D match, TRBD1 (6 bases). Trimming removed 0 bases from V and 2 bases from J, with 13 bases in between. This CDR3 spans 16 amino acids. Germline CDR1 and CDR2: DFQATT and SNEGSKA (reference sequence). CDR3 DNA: TGCAGTGCTAGAGATGAGGCAGGGGAAAACACCGGGGAGCTGTTTTTT. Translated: CSARDEAGENTGELFF.

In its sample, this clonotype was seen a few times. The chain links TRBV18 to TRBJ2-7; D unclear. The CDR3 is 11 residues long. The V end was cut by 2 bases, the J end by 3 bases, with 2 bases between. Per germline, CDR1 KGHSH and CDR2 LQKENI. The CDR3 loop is CASSPDYEQYF. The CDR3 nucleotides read TGTGCCAGCTCACCAGACTACGAGCAGTACTTC.

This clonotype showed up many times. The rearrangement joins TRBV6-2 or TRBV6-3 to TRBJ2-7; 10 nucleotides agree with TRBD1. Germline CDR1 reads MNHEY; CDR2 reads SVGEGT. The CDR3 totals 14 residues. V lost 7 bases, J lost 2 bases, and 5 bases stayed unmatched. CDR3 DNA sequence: TGTGCCAGCATCACGGGACAGGGGACCTACGAGCAGTACTTC. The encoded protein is CASITGQGTYEQYF.

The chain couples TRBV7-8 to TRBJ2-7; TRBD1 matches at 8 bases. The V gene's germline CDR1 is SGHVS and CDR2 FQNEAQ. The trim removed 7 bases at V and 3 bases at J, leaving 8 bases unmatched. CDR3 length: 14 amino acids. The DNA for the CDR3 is TGTGCCAGCAACCTCCGGACAGGGAGCTACGAGCAGTACTTC. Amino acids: CASNLRTGSYEQYF.

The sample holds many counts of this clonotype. The CDR3, as DNA: TGTGCCAGCAGATGGACAGGGGATCAGCCCCAGCATTTT. It is translated as CASRWTGDQPQHF. This chain links TRBV6-1 with TRBJ1-5; 9 positions match TRBD1. The V and J ends lost 6 bases and 5 bases, in that order; junction bases with no gene match: 2. There are 13 residues in the CDR3. The germline CDR1 and CDR2 sequences are MNHNS and SASEGT.

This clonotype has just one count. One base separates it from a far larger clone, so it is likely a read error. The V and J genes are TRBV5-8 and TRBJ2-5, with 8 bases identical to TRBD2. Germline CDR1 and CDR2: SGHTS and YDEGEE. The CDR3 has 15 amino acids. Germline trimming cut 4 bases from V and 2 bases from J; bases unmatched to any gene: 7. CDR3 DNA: TGTGCCAGCAGCGTAGCGGGGACTGATCAAGAGACCCAGTACTTC. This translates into CASSVAGTDQETQYF.

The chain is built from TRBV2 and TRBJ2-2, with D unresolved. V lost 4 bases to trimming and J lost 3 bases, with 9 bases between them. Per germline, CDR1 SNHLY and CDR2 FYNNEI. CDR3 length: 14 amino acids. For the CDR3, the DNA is TGTGCCAGCAGTGGGGGTCAGTACACCGGGGAGCTGTTTTTT. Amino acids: CASSGGQYTGELFF.

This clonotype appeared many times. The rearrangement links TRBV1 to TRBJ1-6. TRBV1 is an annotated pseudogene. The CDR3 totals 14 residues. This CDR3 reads CTSSQETLGSPLHF. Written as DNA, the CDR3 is TGCACCAGCAGCCAAGAGACACTGGGTTCACCCCTCCACTTT.

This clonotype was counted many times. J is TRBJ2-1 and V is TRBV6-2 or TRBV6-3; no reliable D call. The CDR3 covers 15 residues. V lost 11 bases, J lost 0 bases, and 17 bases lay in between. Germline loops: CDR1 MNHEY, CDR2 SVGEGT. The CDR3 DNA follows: TGTGCCGCATGCGACGGCCGATTCTCCTACAATGAGCAGTTCTTC. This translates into CAACDGRFSYNEQFF.

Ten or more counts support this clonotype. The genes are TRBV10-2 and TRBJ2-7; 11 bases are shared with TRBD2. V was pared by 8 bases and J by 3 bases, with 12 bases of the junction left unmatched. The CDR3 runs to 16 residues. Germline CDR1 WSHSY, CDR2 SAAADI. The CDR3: CASGPRLAGRLYEQYF. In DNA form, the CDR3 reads TGCGCCAGCGGGCCCCGACTAGCGGGACGCCTCTACGAGCAGTACTTC.

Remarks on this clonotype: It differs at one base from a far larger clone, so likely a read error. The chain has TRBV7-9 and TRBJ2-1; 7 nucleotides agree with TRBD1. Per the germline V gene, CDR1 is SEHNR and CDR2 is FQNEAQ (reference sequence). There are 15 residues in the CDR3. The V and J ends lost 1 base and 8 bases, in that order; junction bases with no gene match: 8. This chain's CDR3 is CASSLGQGEWYEQFF. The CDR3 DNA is TGTGCCAGCAGCTTAGGCCAGGGGGAGTGGTATGAGCAGTTCTTC.

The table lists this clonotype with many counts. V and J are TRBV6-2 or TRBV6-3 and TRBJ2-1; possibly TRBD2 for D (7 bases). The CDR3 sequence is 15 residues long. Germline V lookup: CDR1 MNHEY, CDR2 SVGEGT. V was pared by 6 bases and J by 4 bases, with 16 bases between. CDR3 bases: TGTGCCAGCAGAAAAGGGGGGGGCCCGTACAATGAGCAGTTCTTC. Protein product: CASRKGGGPYNEQFF.

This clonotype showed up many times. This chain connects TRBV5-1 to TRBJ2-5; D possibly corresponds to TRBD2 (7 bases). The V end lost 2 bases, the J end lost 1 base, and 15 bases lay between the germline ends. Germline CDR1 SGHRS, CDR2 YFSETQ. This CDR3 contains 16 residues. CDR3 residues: CASSFIGGGLQETQYF. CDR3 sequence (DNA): TGCGCCAGCAGCTTCATTGGGGGGGGCCTCCAAGAGACCCAGTACTTC.

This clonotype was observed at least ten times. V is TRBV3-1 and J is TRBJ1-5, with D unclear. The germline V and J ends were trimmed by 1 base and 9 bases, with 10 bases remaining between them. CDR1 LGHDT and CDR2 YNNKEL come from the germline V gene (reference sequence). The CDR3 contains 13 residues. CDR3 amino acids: CASSQGGPRPQHF. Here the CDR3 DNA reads TGTGCCAGCAGCCAAGGTGGGCCGCGGCCCCAGCATTTT.

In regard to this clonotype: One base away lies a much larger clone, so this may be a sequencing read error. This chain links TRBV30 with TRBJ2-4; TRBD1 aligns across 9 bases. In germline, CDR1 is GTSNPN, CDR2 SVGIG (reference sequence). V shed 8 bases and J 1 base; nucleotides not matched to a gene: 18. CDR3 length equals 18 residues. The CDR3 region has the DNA TGTGCCCGGAATCGGGGGACAGGGTCTGTTCAGGCCAAAAACATTCAGTACTTC. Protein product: CARNRGTGSVQAKNIQYF.

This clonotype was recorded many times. The CDR3 reads CASSVGTGRTDTQYF. The DNA for the CDR3 is TGTGCCAGCAGCGTAGGGACAGGGCGTACAGATACGCAGTATTTT. This chain connects TRBV7-9 to TRBJ2-3; 9 positions match TRBD1. Per the germline V gene, CDR1 is SEHNR and CDR2 is FQNEAQ (reference sequence). The CDR3 covers 15 residues. J gave up 3 bases and V 5 bases, and 6 bases lay outside the gene matches.

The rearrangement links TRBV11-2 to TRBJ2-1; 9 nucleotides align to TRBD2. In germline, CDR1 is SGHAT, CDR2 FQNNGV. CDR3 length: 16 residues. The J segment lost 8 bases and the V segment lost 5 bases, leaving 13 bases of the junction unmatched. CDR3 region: CASSRLGSGSVDEQFF. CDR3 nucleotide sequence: TGTGCCAGCAGCCGCCTGGGTAGCGGGAGCGTCGATGAGCAGTTCTTC.